Below are 16 T cell receptor beta chains sequenced from a single sample in a study of blood T cell repertoires in COVID-19. Assay used: immunoSEQ multiplex PCR; TCRdb lists only in-frame clones, some missing. The sample has about 480,000 clones; roughly 88% are singletons. Source material: PBMCs or T cells enriched from blood (not recorded which). These receptors originate from a woman aged 40-49 years who had recovered from COVID-19.

V and J are TRBV4-3 and TRBJ1-1; 9 bases agree with TRBD1. The germline V gene has CDR1 LGHNA and CDR2 YSLEER. CDR3 length: 14 amino acids. Trimming cost V 1 base and J 4 bases; bases outside gene matches: 1. The CDR3 region has the DNA TGCGCCAGCAGCCAAGGACAGGGGGGCACTGAAGCTTTCTTT. Residues: CASSQGQGGTEAFF.

On this clone: Different DNA sequences within this sample yield the same CDR3. J is TRBJ1-1 and V is TRBV11-3, with D possibly matching TRBD1 (6 bases). V lost 5 bases and J lost 2, with 12 bases in between. The CDR3 totals 14 residues. Germline CDR1 and CDR2: SGHNT and YENEEA. The chain's CDR3 is CASSLGQSNTEAFF. The DNA of the CDR3 is TGTGCCAGCAGCCTTGGACAGAGCAACACTGAAGCTTTCTTT.

This clone was counted a few times. The V gene is TRBV27, the J gene TRBJ1-2; D is unresolved. The germline gives CDR1 MNHEY, CDR2 SMNVEV (reference sequence). CDR3 length: 13 amino acids. With 8 bases removed from V and 4 bases from J, the gap between germline ends came to 14 bases. As DNA, the CDR3 is TGTGCCAGCGCCAATGGGAGATTCTATGGCTACACCTTC. Amino acid sequence: CASANGRFYGYTF.

This chain connects TRBV27 to TRBJ2-2; tentative D call: TRBD2 (6 bases). Germline CDR1 MNHEY, CDR2 SMNVEV (reference sequence). The CDR3 sequence is 15 residues long. Trimming cost V 5 bases and J 2 bases, with 12 bases left between them. The CDR3 region is CASSISAGNTGELFF. CDR3 in DNA: TGTGCCAGCAGTATTTCGGCGGGAAACACCGGGGAGCTGTTTTTT.

The gene calls are TRBV6-5 and TRBJ1-3; D uncertain. Trimming removed 7 bases at V and 6 bases at J, with 10 bases between. The CDR3 length is 12 residues. Germline-derived CDR1 and CDR2 are MNHEY and SVGAGI. CDR3 bases: TGTGCCAGCACCGACTCCTTAAACACCATATATTTT. Its protein is CASTDSLNTIYF.

This clone was seen a single time. The rearrangement joins TRBV20-1 to TRBJ1-1, with 8 nucleotides matching TRBD1. Germline CDR1 DFQATT, CDR2 SNEGSKA (reference sequence). The V and J ends lost 3 bases and 1 base, in that order; junction bases with no gene match: 4. The CDR3 extends over 14 amino acids. The CDR3 loop is CSASLGQGNTEAFF. The CDR3 coding sequence is TGCAGTGCTAGTCTCGGACAGGGGAACACTGAAGCTTTCTTT.

V usage is TRBV24-1 and J usage is TRBJ1-1; tentatively, D is TRBD1 (5 bases). V lost 0 bases and J 6 bases, leaving 7 bases between the germline ends. Germline CDR1 KGHDR, CDR2 SFDVKD. The CDR3 runs to 13 residues. CDR3: CATSDLRGSEAFF. The CDR3 nucleotides read TGTGCCACCAGTGATTTGAGGGGATCTGAAGCTTTCTTT.

This clone was counted a few times. CDR3 coding DNA: TGTGCCAGCAGCGTAGCTGGGTCCGCAGGGGAGTATGGAAACACCATATATTTT. It codes for CASSVAGSAGEYGNTIYF. This chain connects TRBV9 to TRBJ1-3; weak D call: TRBD1 (6 bases). The germline V and J ends were trimmed by 0 bases and 3 bases, with 19 bases remaining between them. Germline V lookup: CDR1 SGDLS, CDR2 YYNGEE. This CDR3 has 18 residues.

The chain has TRBV9 and TRBJ1-2; D gene unclear. The CDR3 runs to 13 residues. From germline, CDR1 is SGDLS and CDR2 YYNGEE. Trimming took 4 bases from V and 7 from J, leaving 14 bases between them. The DNA of the CDR3 is TGTGCCAGCAGCCCGGTTGCACAGTTTGGCTACACCTTC. Amino acid sequence: CASSPVAQFGYTF.

J is TRBJ1-1 and V is TRBV29-1; TRBD1 agrees at 9 bases. After removal of 4 bases from V and 3 bases from J, the junction contained 9 bases not matched to a gene. The CDR3 extends over 15 amino acids. Looked up from germline, CDR1 is SQVTM and CDR2 is ANQGSEA. The CDR3 spells CSVAGIGQGYTEAFF. The CDR3 DNA is TGCAGCGTTGCTGGGATAGGACAGGGGTACACTGAAGCTTTCTTT.

The genes are TRBV12-3 or TRBV12-4 and TRBJ1-2, with 10 bases fitting TRBD1. Unmatched junction bases numbered 3, after V lost 3 bases and J lost 8 bases. This CDR3 has 13 amino acids. Written as DNA, the CDR3 is TGTGCCAGCAGTTTTGGGACAGGGGAAGGCTACACCTTC. It translates to CASSFGTGEGYTF.

The rearrangement links TRBV14 to TRBJ2-2; D unclear. The CDR3 extends over 16 amino acids. Per the germline V gene, CDR1 is SGHDN and CDR2 is FVKESK. Trimming took 7 bases from V and 0 from J, leaving 15 bases between them. The CDR3 nucleotides are TGTGCCAGCAATACTTTCGAGAAAACGAACACCGGGGAGCTGTTTTTT. It encodes CASNTFEKTNTGELFF.

The rearrangement links TRBV18 to TRBJ1-6; D remains ambiguous. Germline values: CDR1 KGHSH, CDR2 LQKENI. The CDR3 totals 16 residues. The ends were cut back, 2 bases at V and 5 bases at J, with 13 bases in the middle. CDR3 bases: TGTGCCAGCTCACCAAGAGACCGGAGTAATAATTCACCCCTCCACTTT. This encodes CASSPRDRSNNSPLHF.

The chain is built from TRBV2 and TRBJ1-3; D not resolved. This CDR3 region has 12 residues. CDR1 is SNHLY, CDR2 FYNNEI, per germline. Trimming pared 7 bases from V and 8 bases from J, leaving 12 bases between. Written as DNA, the CDR3 is TGTGCCAGCAATCTCCAGGTTTACACCATATATTTT. Translation gives CASNLQVYTIYF.

CDR3: CASTLRQGEGYYGYTF. As DNA, the CDR3 is TGTGCCAGCACCCTACGACAGGGAGAGGGTTACTATGGCTACACCTTC. This chain uses TRBV27 with TRBJ1-2, with 7 bases matching TRBD1. Trimming removed 7 bases from V and 3 bases from J; junction bases left unmatched: 14. The CDR3 sequence is 16 residues long. The germline V gene has CDR1 MNHEY and CDR2 SMNVEV (reference sequence).

V usage is TRBV7-8 and J usage is TRBJ2-2, with 11 nucleotides matching TRBD2. The CDR3 has 15 residues. Germline V gene lookup returns CDR1 SGHVS and CDR2 FQNEAQ. V dropped 6 bases and J dropped 2; count of bases not matched to a gene: 2. CDR3 DNA: TGTGCCAGCAGGGGACTAGCGGATAACACCGGGGAGCTGTTTTTT. Protein: CASRGLADNTGELFF. Together with reference TRBV7-8 and TRBJ2-2, the CDR3 gives the full variable domain: GAGVSQSPRYKVAKRGQDVALRCDPISGHVSLFWYQQALGQGPEFLTYFQNEAQLDKSGLPSDRFFAERPEGSVSTLKIQRTQQEDSAVYLCASRGLADNTGELFFGEGSRLTVL.